These 16 T cell receptor beta chains originate from one sample sequenced in a study of Graves' ophthalmopathy and Graves' hyperthyroidism. RNA served as the template for amplifying TCR beta CDR3 regions. The library came from an HTBI-primed first-round RT-PCR and a second-round multiplex PCR. MiXCR was run by TCRdb on the multiplex PCR reads, yielding one entry per CDR3 protein. Of 600,000 to 700,000 distinct CDR3 sequences listed, about 40% were seen once; the top ten hold over 2.5%. The sample comprised peripheral blood. The origin of the receptors is an adult man with Graves' ophthalmopathy.

This chain links TRBV20-1 with TRBJ1-2, with TRBD1 matching 8 bases. Germline CDR1 reads DFQATT; CDR2 reads SNEGSKA (reference sequence). This CDR3 has 16 residues. With V trimmed by 6 bases and J by 0 bases, 12 bases remained unmatched. The CDR3 reads CSAPRGLQGANYGYTF. DNA for the CDR3: TGCAGTGCGCCTAGGGGTTTACAGGGGGCTAACTATGGCTACACCTTC.

In regard to this clonotype: One end of the junction does not line up with germline, which may come from a read error. This chain joins TRBV28 and TRBJ1-2, with D possibly being TRBD1 (5 bases). Germline V gives CDR1 MDHEN, CDR2 SYDVKM. The CDR3 contains 13 residues. CDR3: CASSGAAGHGCTF. CDR3 in DNA: TGTGCCAGCAGTGGAGCGGCAGGGCACGGCTGCACCTTC.

This clonotype has just a few counts. This rearrangement joins TRBV4-3 to TRBJ2-5, with 11 bases aligning to TRBD1. The CDR3 is 17 amino acids. J gave up 1 base and V 6 bases, and 10 bases lay outside the gene matches. Germline V lookup: CDR1 LGHNA, CDR2 YSLEER. The CDR3 spells CASSRFSGTGGQETQYF. The CDR3 DNA sequence: TGCGCCAGCAGTCGTTTCTCCGGGACAGGGGGCCAAGAGACCCAGTACTTC.

Concerning this clonotype itself: The junction and the germline gene differ at one end; a read error may be behind it. The chain employs TRBV24-1 and TRBJ2-7; the match to TRBD1 covers 8 bases. There are 12 residues in the CDR3. Germline CDR1 KGHDR, CDR2 SFDVKD. The CDR3 spells CASSSGQGREYF. DNA of the CDR3: TGTGCCAGCAGTTCTGGACAGGGAAGAGAGTACTTC.

This clonotype was recorded many times. The chain links TRBV7-6 to TRBJ2-7; 8 positions match TRBD1. The CDR3 contains 15 residues. V lost 1 base, J lost 7 bases, and 9 bases stayed unmatched. The germline V gene encodes CDR1 SGHVS and CDR2 FNYEAQ. The CDR3 here is CASSLGRDRRGEQYF. CDR3 DNA: TGTGCCAGCAGCTTAGGCCGGGACAGGAGGGGTGAGCAGTACTTC.

Note on this clonotype: This may arise from a read error, as a much more abundant clone is one base away. The J gene is TRBJ2-7, the V gene TRBV9; a possible D gene is TRBD2 (6 bases). The CDR3 loop spans 12 amino acids. V was trimmed by 3 bases and J by 6 bases, leaving 10 bases between them. Germline lookup yields CDR1 SGDLS and CDR2 YYNGEE. CDR3 bases: TGTGCCAGCAGCGCCCGGGACTCCGAGCAGTACTTC. Protein sequence: CASSARDSEQYF.

This chain links TRBV9 with TRBJ2-2, with unresolved D. Trimming left V 3 bases short and J 6 bases short, with 15 bases between. Germline V gene data show CDR1 as SGDLS and CDR2 as YYNGEE. The CDR3 covers 15 residues. The CDR3 loop reads CASSAPGPSPGELFF. For the CDR3, the DNA is TGTGCCAGCAGCGCCCCCGGACCTTCCCCCGGGGAGCTGTTTTTT.

In this sample, this clonotype turned up many times. The chain joins TRBV12-3 or TRBV12-4 to TRBJ2-6, with 10 bases that match TRBD1. The CDR3 covers 16 residues. V lost 7 bases to trimming and J lost 0 bases; unmatched junction nucleotides: 3. CDR3 sequence reads: CASTRTGGSGANVLTF. The DNA of the CDR3 is TGTGCCAGCACCCGGACAGGGGGCTCTGGGGCCAACGTCCTGACTTTC.

The J gene is TRBJ1-5, the V gene TRBV4-2, with 10 bases aligning to TRBD1. Germline V gene data show CDR1 as LGHNA and CDR2 as YNFKEQ. This CDR3 is 16 amino acids long. Unmatched junction bases numbered 3, after V lost 3 bases and J lost 1 base. For the CDR3, the DNA is TGTGCCAGCAGCCAGCAGGGACAGGGGAGCAATCAGCCCCAGCATTTT. Protein: CASSQQGQGSNQPQHF.

Of note for this clonotype: This may be a read error: a much more frequent sequence differs by one nucleotide. V and J are TRBV25-1 and TRBJ1-1; a weak D match, TRBD1 (5 bases). Looked up from germline, CDR1 is MGHDK and CDR2 is SYGVNS. V was shortened by 2 bases and J by 0 bases, with 10 bases between the two germline ends. The CDR3 is 15 residues long. CDR3 in amino acids: CASSEMTDMNTEAFF. In DNA form, the CDR3 reads TGTGCCAGCAGTGAAATGACAGACATGAACACTGAAGCTTTCTTT.

This chain links TRBV7-9 with TRBJ2-7; D is ambiguous. The germline V and J ends were trimmed by 5 bases and 2 bases, with 13 bases remaining between them. CDR3 length: 14 amino acids. In germline, CDR1 is SEHNR, CDR2 FQNEAQ (reference sequence). As DNA, the CDR3 is TGTGCCAGCAGCACACCCGGGTTAGCCTACGAGCAGTACTTC. This translates into CASSTPGLAYEQYF.

This clonotype has a count of ten or more. This chain connects TRBV7-9 to TRBJ2-7; 8 positions agree with TRBD1. The CDR3 covers 14 residues. Per the germline V gene, CDR1 is SEHNR and CDR2 is FQNEAQ (reference sequence). V gave up 5 bases and J gave up 5 bases; unmatched junction bases: 8. The CDR3 is CASSQTGGYDEQYF. The CDR3 DNA sequence: TGTGCCAGCAGCCAAACAGGGGGGTACGACGAGCAGTACTTC.

Worth noting for this clonotype: Its ends do not fully match the called genes, so a read error is possible. CDR3 protein: CAGSAGEGTEAFF. The DNA of the CDR3 is TGTGCCGGCAGCGCGGGGGAGGGCACTGAAGCTTTCTTT. The chain uses TRBV5-1 and TRBJ1-1; D may be TRBD1 (5 bases). The V gene's germline CDR1 is SGHRS and CDR2 YFSETQ. This CDR3 has 13 amino acids.

This clonotype occurred a few times. The junction differs from germline at one of its ends, possibly a read error. CDR3 DNA sequence: TGTGCCAGCAGTTGGGCCCACACTGAAGCTTTCTTT. Protein sequence: CASSWAHTEAFF. The chain employs TRBV10-3 and TRBJ1-1; D is unclear. Per the germline V gene, CDR1 is ENHRY and CDR2 is SYGVKD. This CDR3 contains 12 residues.

This clonotype was seen ten or more times. The chain uses TRBV7-2 and TRBJ1-2; perhaps TRBD1 as D (5 bases). The CDR3 runs to 14 residues. V was pared by 1 base and J by 2 bases, with 8 bases between. Germline V gene data show CDR1 as SGHTA and CDR2 as FQGNSA. In nucleotides, the CDR3 is TGTGCCAGCAGCTTAGATAGGGGAAACTATGGCTACACCTTC. Encoded protein: CASSLDRGNYGYTF.

The rearrangement links TRBV7-2 to TRBJ2-7; 8 bases fit TRBD1. Germline V gene sequence: CDR1 SGHTA, CDR2 FQGNSA. The V gene end was trimmed by 5 bases and the J gene end by 4 bases; junction bases not matched to a gene: 7. The CDR3 extends over 14 amino acids. CDR3 protein: CASSQGTGRYEQYF. DNA of the CDR3: TGTGCCAGCAGCCAGGGGACAGGCCGTTACGAGCAGTACTTC.